Following are 2 T cell receptor beta chains from one sample sequenced in a study of blood T cell repertoires in COVID-19. Sequencing was performed with immunoSEQ multiplex PCR; in TCRdb, only in-frame clones are kept and a portion is missing. The data contain over 250,000 clones, around 90% of them singletons. Material: PBMCs or T cells enriched from blood (not recorded which). These receptors originate from a man in his sixties who had recovered from COVID-19.

Notes on this clone: Other DNA sequences from this sample encode an identical CDR3 as well. The gene calls are TRBV3-1 (or the pseudogene TRBV3-2) and TRBJ2-7, with a weak D call TRBD1 (6 bases). The CDR3 is 13 residues long. Between the trimmed V and J ends, which lost 1 base and 4 bases, there was a span of 8 bases. Germline V lookup: CDR1 LGHDT, CDR2 YNNKEL (reference sequence). The CDR3 loop is CASSQGQGYEQYF. The CDR3 DNA is TGTGCCAGCAGCCAAGGGCAGGGGTACGAGCAGTACTTC.

This sequence joins TRBV18 and TRBJ2-7; D is undetermined. The CDR3 spans 13 residues. V was shortened by 2 bases and J by 3 bases, with 8 bases between the two germline ends. From germline, CDR1 is KGHSH and CDR2 LQKENI. The CDR3 region is CASSPYPGYEQYF. In nucleotides, the CDR3 is TGTGCCAGCTCACCATACCCGGGCTACGAGCAGTACTTC.